One and the same sample provided the 9 T cell receptor beta chains below, sequenced in a study of siplizumab effects on memory and regulatory T cells (dated by TCRdb to the late 2010s). Libraries came from the immunoSEQ multiplex PCR assay. In TCRdb, the immuneACCESS table is reduced to in-frame sequences with V and J assigned. These tables do not hold every clone; where another copy was compared, an unresolved V gene accounts for under half, and the others remain unexplained. This sample has fewer than 70,000 clones in its table, and around 90% of those were observed once. 1.7% of the sample is taken by the ten largest. Material: Tregs sorted from blood. These receptors came from a human donor in good health.

The J gene is TRBJ1-2, the V gene TRBV28; weak D call: TRBD1 (5 bases). CDR1 is MDHEN and CDR2 is SYDVKM in the germline V gene. This CDR3 is built from 11 residues. Trimming removed 11 bases at V and 7 bases at J, with 14 bases between. The CDR3 sequence: CAARGYGGYTF. The CDR3 region has the DNA TGTGCCGCCCGGGGGTATGGTGGCTACACCTTC.

This clone was detected ten times or more. The chain couples TRBV6-6 to TRBJ1-3; possibly TRBD1 for D (5 bases). CDR3 length equals 12 residues. V lost 8 bases to trimming and J lost 0 bases, with 5 bases between them. Per germline, CDR1 MNHNY and CDR2 SVGAGI (reference sequence). The CDR3 nucleotides read TGTGCCAGCGGGACCTCTGGAAACACCATATATTTT. Residues: CASGTSGNTIYF.

The chain uses TRBV20-1 and TRBJ2-7; D is uncertain. The germline CDR1 and CDR2 sequences are DFQATT and SNEGSKA (reference sequence). This CDR3 region has 10 residues. The V and J ends lost 3 bases and 3 bases respectively, with 3 bases between them. The CDR3 region is CSASLYEQYF. The CDR3 DNA reads as TGCAGTGCTAGTCTCTACGAGCAGTACTTC.

This clone has only one observation. V usage is TRBV7-9 and J usage is TRBJ2-3; 10 bases match TRBD2. The germline V gene encodes CDR1 SEHNR and CDR2 FQNEAQ (reference sequence). The CDR3 runs 16 residues. Trimming took 3 bases from V and 2 from J; bases not matched to a gene: 5. The CDR3 DNA is TGTGCCAGCAGCTTTGGTAGCGGGAGGATCACAGATACGCAGTATTTT. Its translation is CASSFGSGRITDTQYF.

The chain links TRBV28 to TRBJ1-5; the D gene is possibly TRBD1 (6 bases). CDR1 and CDR2 (germline): MDHEN, SYDVKM. V dropped 1 base and J dropped 5 bases, with 18 bases sitting between them. CDR3 length: 17 amino acids. Here the CDR3 reads CASSLYRDGVSDQPQHF. CDR3 DNA sequence: TGTGCCAGCAGTTTATACAGGGATGGGGTAAGCGATCAGCCCCAGCATTTT.

J is TRBJ1-3 and V is TRBV5-5; possibly TRBD1 for D (5 bases). CDR1 and CDR2 (germline): SGHKS, YYEKEE (reference sequence). The CDR3 spans 17 residues. Trimming stripped 2 bases from V and 0 bases from J, with 15 bases between. Here the CDR3 reads CASSFSLGPVSGNTIYF. The CDR3 DNA follows: TGTGCCAGCAGCTTTTCTTTGGGACCGGTCTCTGGAAACACCATATATTTT.

The CDR3 DNA reads TGTGCCAGCAGCTTTGGGACAGAATTCTATGGCTACACCTTC. It codes for CASSFGTEFYGYTF. This chain uses TRBV5-5 with TRBJ1-2; TRBD1 aligns across 7 bases. CDR1 is SGHKS and CDR2 is YYEKEE in the germline V gene (reference sequence). There are 14 residues in the CDR3. The V gene end was trimmed by 2 bases and the J gene end by 4 bases; junction bases not matched to a gene: 5.

This chain uses TRBV5-6 with TRBJ2-7, with D possibly being TRBD1 (7 bases). Germline V gives CDR1 SGHDT, CDR2 YYEEEE. The germline V and J ends were trimmed by 3 bases and 6 bases, with 10 bases remaining between them. This CDR3 comprises 12 residues. CDR3 in DNA: TGTGCCAGCAGCTGGCAGGGGGGCGAGCAGTACTTC. Amino acids: CASSWQGGEQYF.

J is TRBJ2-7 and V is TRBV6-6; 8 bases are a match to TRBD1. In germline, CDR1 is MNHNY, CDR2 SVGAGI (reference sequence). This CDR3 is 14 amino acids long. The V segment lost 6 bases and the J segment 2 bases; nucleotides outside the gene matches: 6. The CDR3 is CASSPGQATYEQYF. CDR3 bases: TGTGCCAGCAGCCCGGGACAGGCCACCTACGAGCAGTACTTC.